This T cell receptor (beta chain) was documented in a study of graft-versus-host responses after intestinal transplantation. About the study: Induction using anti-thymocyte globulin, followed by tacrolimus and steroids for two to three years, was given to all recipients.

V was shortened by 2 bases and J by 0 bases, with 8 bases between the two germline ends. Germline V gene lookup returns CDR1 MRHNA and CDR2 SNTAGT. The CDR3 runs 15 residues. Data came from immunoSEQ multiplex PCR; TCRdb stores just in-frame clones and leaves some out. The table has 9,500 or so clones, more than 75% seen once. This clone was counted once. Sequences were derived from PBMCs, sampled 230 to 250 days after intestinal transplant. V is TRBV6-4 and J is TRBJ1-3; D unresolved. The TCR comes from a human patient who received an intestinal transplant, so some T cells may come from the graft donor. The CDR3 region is CASSDQPGSGNTIYF. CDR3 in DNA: TGTGCCAGCAGTGACCAGCCCGGCTCTGGAAACACCATATATTTT.